This T cell receptor (beta chain) stems from a study of cytomegalovirus exposure and HLA in healthy donors. With 60 Vbeta and 13 Jbeta primers, the PCR was carried out. Repertoires were generated with immunoSEQ multiplex PCR, while TCRdb's copy carries only in-frame clones and drops some. The sample carries some 140,000 clones, 70% to 80% recorded once. A single count supports this clone. As yet, its antigen is unknown. Regarding the study as a whole: Available immune exposure information was restricted to CMV serostatus only. TRBV6-2, TRBV6-3 and some other V segments were unresolvable in 87-base-pair reads.

CDR1 and CDR2 from the germline V gene are LNHDA and SQIVND (reference sequence). V trimming: 5 bases; J trimming: 3 bases; junction bases outside the gene matches: 7. This CDR3 is built from 15 residues. Sequenced input: PBMCs. The J gene is TRBJ2-1, the V gene TRBV19; 7 nucleotides agree with TRBD1. This sequence originates from a woman aged 50 to 60 in good health and CMV-seropositive. The CDR3 region has the DNA TGTGCCAGTAGTCCTTCCGGGACAGTCTACAATGAGCAGTTCTTC. This translates into CASSPSGTVYNEQFF. The full variable domain, with the rest looked up from reference TRBV19 and TRBJ2-1, is DGGITQSPKYLFRKEGQNVTLSCEQNLNHDAMYWYRQDPGQGLRLIYYSQIVNDFQKGDIAEGYSVSREKKESFPLTVTSAQKNPTAFYLCASSPSGTVYNEQFFGPGTRLTVL.